These T cell receptor beta chains were read from a single sample in a study of blood T cell repertoires in COVID-19. Sequencing used immunoSEQ multiplex PCR; TCRdb keeps in-frame clones, though not all of them. The data contain some 130,000 clones, 88% of them singletons. Source material: peripheral blood. These TCRs come from a man between 45 and 60 years old with acute or convalescent COVID-19. The CDR3 runs from the conserved cysteine through the conserved F or W. The order of the fields is D gene, J gene, clone size, V gene, CDR3 DNA, CDR3 protein. A D gene is named only where the DNA matches it firmly. Clone size is not always given. Where it is, it says once, few, many or a class for expanded clones.

d_call: TRBD1; j_call: TRBJ1-2; clone_size: .; v_call: TRBV28; cdr3_nt: TGTGCCAGCAGTTTAGGACAGGGGGATCGTGGCTACACCTTC; cdr3_aa: CASSLGQGDRGYTF
d_call: .; j_call: TRBJ1-1; clone_size: .; v_call: TRBV20-1; cdr3_nt: TGCAGTGCTAGTTTCGGACAGAACACTGAAGCTTTCTTT; cdr3_aa: CSASFGQNTEAFF
d_call: .; j_call: TRBJ1-6; clone_size: .; v_call: TRBV7-2; cdr3_nt: TGTGCCAGCAGCCCTCAGCGAAATTCACCCCTCCACTTT; cdr3_aa: CASSPQRNSPLHF
d_call: .; j_call: TRBJ1-1; clone_size: .; v_call: TRBV19; cdr3_nt: TGTGCCAGTAGTGAGGACAGAAACACTGAAGCTTTCTTT; cdr3_aa: CASSEDRNTEAFF
d_call: TRBD1; j_call: TRBJ1-1; clone_size: few; v_call: TRBV5-1; cdr3_nt: TGCGCCAGCAGCTTTGTACAGGGGGCGGACCCGAACACTGAAGCTTTCTTT; cdr3_aa: CASSFVQGADPNTEAFF
d_call: .; j_call: TRBJ2-1; clone_size: .; v_call: TRBV7-9; cdr3_nt: TGTGCCAGCAGCTTCTTACAGGGACCCAATGAGCAGTTCTTC; cdr3_aa: CASSFLQGPNEQFF
d_call: .; j_call: TRBJ1-5; clone_size: .; v_call: TRBV6-5; cdr3_nt: TGTGCCAGCAGGGGGACAAATAGCAATCAGCCCCAGCATTTT; cdr3_aa: CASRGTNSNQPQHF
d_call: .; j_call: TRBJ1-5; clone_size: .; v_call: TRBV28; cdr3_nt: TGTGCCAGCAGCCTTAGTCGCAGGCAGCCCCAGCATTTT; cdr3_aa: CASSLSRRQPQHF
d_call: .; j_call: TRBJ2-1; clone_size: once; v_call: TRBV4-1; cdr3_nt: TGCGCCAGCAGCCAAGATCTCAGGGGCCTTAACTACTACAATGAGCAGTTCTTC; cdr3_aa: CASSQDLRGLNYYNEQFF
d_call: .; j_call: TRBJ1-1; clone_size: .; v_call: TRBV20-1; cdr3_nt: TGCAGTGCCGACTCAGGGCATGAAGCTTTCTTT; cdr3_aa: CSADSGHEAFF
d_call: TRBD2; j_call: TRBJ2-5; clone_size: .; v_call: TRBV6-1; cdr3_nt: TGTGCCAGCAGTGAACCGGGGGGCCAAGAGACCCAGTACTTC; cdr3_aa: CASSEPGGQETQYF
d_call: TRBD2; j_call: TRBJ2-1; clone_size: .; v_call: TRBV28; cdr3_nt: TGTGCCAGCACTAGGAGCGGGAGGGAGGCTGAGCAGTTCTTC; cdr3_aa: CASTRSGREAEQFF
d_call: .; j_call: TRBJ1-4; clone_size: .; v_call: TRBV5-1; cdr3_nt: TGCGCCAGCAGCTTGGGGCCAGGAGGGAATGAAAAACTGTTTTTT; cdr3_aa: CASSLGPGGNEKLFF
d_call: TRBD2; j_call: TRBJ2-5; clone_size: .; v_call: TRBV2; cdr3_nt: TGTGCCAGCAGGAGCGGGGGGGCCCAAGAGACCCAGTACTTC; cdr3_aa: CASRSGGAQETQYF
d_call: .; j_call: TRBJ1-2; clone_size: .; v_call: TRBV7-9; cdr3_nt: TGTGCCAGCAGCTTAGGACGGACTGACTATGGCTACACCTTC; cdr3_aa: CASSLGRTDYGYTF
d_call: .; j_call: TRBJ1-2; clone_size: .; v_call: TRBV7-9; cdr3_nt: TGTGCCAGCAGTCTTGAACGTGGACAGAACTATGGCTACACCTTC; cdr3_aa: CASSLERGQNYGYTF
d_call: TRBD1; j_call: TRBJ2-6; clone_size: .; v_call: TRBV4-2; cdr3_nt: TGTGCCAGCAGCCCCGGGACAGGGAAATATGGTGGGGCCAACGTCCTGACTTTC; cdr3_aa: CASSPGTGKYGGANVLTF